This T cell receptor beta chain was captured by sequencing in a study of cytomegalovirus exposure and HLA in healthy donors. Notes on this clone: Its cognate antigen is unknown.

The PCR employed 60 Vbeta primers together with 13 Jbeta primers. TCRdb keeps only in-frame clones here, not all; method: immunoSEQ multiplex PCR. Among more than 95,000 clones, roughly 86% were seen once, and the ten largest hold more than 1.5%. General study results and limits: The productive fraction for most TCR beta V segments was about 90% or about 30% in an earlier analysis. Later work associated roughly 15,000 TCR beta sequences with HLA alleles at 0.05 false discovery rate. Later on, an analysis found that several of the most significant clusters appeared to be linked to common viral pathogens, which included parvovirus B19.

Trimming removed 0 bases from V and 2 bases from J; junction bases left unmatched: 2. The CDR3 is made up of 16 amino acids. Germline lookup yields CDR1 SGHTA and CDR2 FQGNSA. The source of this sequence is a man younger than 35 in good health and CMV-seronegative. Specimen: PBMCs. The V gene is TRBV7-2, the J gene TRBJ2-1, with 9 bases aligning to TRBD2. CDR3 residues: CASSLALAGAYNEQFF. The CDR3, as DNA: TGTGCCAGCAGCTTAGCCTTAGCGGGGGCCTACAATGAGCAGTTCTTC. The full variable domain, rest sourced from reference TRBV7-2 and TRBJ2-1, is GAGVSQSPSNKVTEKGKDVELRCDPISGHTALYWYRQSLGQGLEFLIYFQGNSAPDKSGLPSDRFSAERTGGSVSTLTIQRTQQEDSAVYLCASSLALAGAYNEQFFGPGTRLTVL.